These 25 T cell receptor beta chains came from one sample sequenced in a study of metastatic and nonmetastatic thyroid tumors. Patients were all untreated before their thyroid surgery. TCRdb re-processed the PCR reads through MiXCR. The sample lists under 50,000 clones, roughly 23% occurring once. The sequenced material came from blood. Receptor source: a male donor with papillary thyroid cancer or a benign thyroid nodule (not recorded which). Some clones in this sample may be carry-over from other donors' samples.

A remark on this clone: Possible read error: a much larger clone is one base away. V and J are TRBV5-4 and TRBJ1-6; 9 bases align to TRBD1. The CDR3 consists of 15 residues. Germline CDR1 reads SGHNT; CDR2 reads YYREEE (reference sequence). The CDR3 nucleotides are TGTGCCAACAGCCGATCGGGGACAGGGAATTCACCCCTCCACTTT. Residues: CANSRSGTGNSPLHF.

The chain uses TRBV30 and TRBJ2-5; 7 nucleotides match TRBD1. This CDR3 spans 12 amino acids. Germline CDR1 reads GTSNPN; CDR2 reads SVGIG (reference sequence). The V gene end was trimmed by 5 bases and the J gene end by 7 bases; junction bases not matched to a gene: 7. CDR3 in DNA: TGTGCCTGGGAGGGACAGCCAGGGACCCAGTACTTC. This encodes CAWEGQPGTQYF.

This clone was observed many times. One end of the junction is discordant with germline, which a read error may explain. The chain joins TRBV20-1 to TRBJ1-5, with 8 bases matching TRBD1. Germline-derived CDR1 and CDR2 are DFQATT and SNEGSKA (reference sequence). CDR3 length equals 15 residues. The CDR3 DNA follows: TGCAGTGCTGGAGAATCGGGACAGGTCTTACAGCCCCAGCATTTT. It encodes CSAGESGQVLQPQHF.

The chain joins TRBV7-9 to TRBJ1-3, with no clear D. The germline V gene encodes CDR1 SEHNR and CDR2 FQNEAQ (reference sequence). Trimming removed 5 bases at V and 6 bases at J, with 17 bases between. The length of the CDR3 is 15 residues. The CDR3 nucleotides are TGTGCCAGCAGCCCTCCGGGAGGGATGTTAAACACCATATATTTT. Protein: CASSPPGGMLNTIYF. The variable domain in full, with the rest retrieved from reference TRBV7-9 and TRBJ1-3, is DTGVSQNPRHKITKRGQNVTFRCDPISEHNRLYWYRQTLGQGPEFLTYFQNEAQLEKSRLLSDRFSAERPKGSFSTLEIQRTEQGDSAMYLCASSPPGGMLNTIYFGEGSWLTVV.

At least ten counts were recorded for this clone. The J gene is TRBJ1-1, the V gene TRBV20-1; D is unresolved. With 1 base removed from V and 1 base from J, the gap between germline ends came to 10 bases. CDR3 length: 14 amino acids. Germline V gene lookup returns CDR1 DFQATT and CDR2 SNEGSKA (reference sequence). This CDR3 is CSARGPRGNTEAFF. The DNA of the CDR3 is TGCAGTGCTAGAGGCCCCCGAGGGAACACTGAAGCTTTCTTT.

The sample holds many counts of this clone. The rearrangement links TRBV6-2 or TRBV6-3 to TRBJ2-3, with TRBD2 identical over 15 bases. This CDR3 is 16 amino acids long. From germline, CDR1 is MNHEY and CDR2 SVGEGT. The J segment lost 4 bases and the V segment lost 1 base, leaving 0 bases of the junction unmatched. The CDR3 sequence is CASSYWTSGRADTQYF. The CDR3 DNA sequence: TGTGCCAGCAGTTACTGGACTAGCGGGAGGGCAGATACGCAGTATTTT.

This clone was found once. A clone one base away is much larger, so this may be a read error. This CDR3 is also generated by other DNA sequences in the sample. The V and J genes are TRBV30 and TRBJ1-5, with D uncertain. This CDR3 contains 13 residues. In germline, CDR1 is GTSNPN, CDR2 SVGIG (reference sequence). The V end lost 1 base, the J end lost 5 bases, and 9 bases lay between the germline ends. CDR3 nucleotides: TGTGCCTGGAGTGGAAACCAGTATCAGCCCCAGCATTTT. Its translation: CAWSGNQYQPQHF.

CDR3 residues: CASSGRDSSNQPQHF. The CDR3 bases are TGTGCCAGCAGTGGAAGAGACAGTAGCAATCAGCCCCAGCATTTT. The V and J genes are TRBV6-1 and TRBJ1-5; D may be TRBD1 (5 bases). CDR3 length equals 15 residues. V was trimmed by 4 bases and J by 0 bases, leaving 10 bases between them. Per the germline V gene, CDR1 is MNHNS and CDR2 is SASEGT.

In this sample, this clone turned up many times. The chain is built from TRBV3-1 and TRBJ2-7; D ambiguous. With 5 bases removed from V and 6 bases from J, the gap between germline ends came to 14 bases. In germline, CDR1 is LGHDT, CDR2 YNNKEL (reference sequence). This CDR3 contains 13 residues. DNA of the CDR3: TGTGCCAGCAGCGGGTATACCGAATCCGAGCAGTACTTC. It encodes CASSGYTESEQYF.

This sequence joins TRBV7-2 and TRBJ2-7; tentatively, D is TRBD1 (6 bases). Germline values: CDR1 SGHTA, CDR2 FQGNSA. The V end lost 5 bases, the J end lost 2 bases, and 13 bases lay between the germline ends. CDR3 length: 14 residues. CDR3 sequence (DNA): TGTGCCAGCAGCAGCTCAGGGGTCCCCTACGAGCAGTACTTC. Translating gives CASSSSGVPYEQYF.

This clone has ten or more counts. J is TRBJ1-2 and V is TRBV6-1; a weak D match, TRBD1 (6 bases). This CDR3 is built from 14 residues. Germline CDR1 is MNHNS and CDR2 is SASEGT. Between the trimmed V and J ends, which lost 5 bases and 4 bases, there was a span of 14 bases. CDR3 bases: TGTGCCAGCAGTTATTCAACAGGGTTCTATGGCTACACCTTC. Its protein is CASSYSTGFYGYTF.

This clone is labeled as medium-sized. This chain links TRBV6-4 with TRBJ2-2; D unclear. V lost 3 bases and J 2 bases, leaving 10 bases between the germline ends. The CDR3 spans 15 residues. CDR1 is MRHNA, CDR2 SNTAGT, per germline. Written as DNA, the CDR3 is TGTGCCAGCAGTGATTGGCCAGACAACACCGGGGAGCTGTTTTTT. This codes for CASSDWPDNTGELFF.

This clone was detected a few times. Relative to the germline gene, one junction end is altered; a read error may explain this. The rearrangement links TRBV2 to TRBJ1-3; D call uncertain. Germline V CDR1 and CDR2: SNHLY, FYNNEI. This CDR3 is 13 amino acids long. CDR3 nucleotides: TGTGTCAGCAGTGAACGAAGTGGAAACACCATATACTTT. It specifies CVSSERSGNTIYF. Combining the CDR3 with reference TRBV2 and TRBJ1-3 gives the whole variable domain EPEVTQTPSHQVTQMGQEVILRCVPISNHLYFYWYRQILGQKVEFLVSFYNNEISEKSEIFDDQFSVERPDGSNFTLKIRSTKLEDSAMYFCVSSERSGNTIYFGEGSWLTVV.

In this sample, this clone turned up many times. The chain links TRBV5-1 to TRBJ2-1; the D gene is possibly TRBD1 (5 bases). The CDR3 spans 18 residues. Germline CDR1 SGHRS, CDR2 YFSETQ. The V end lost 2 bases, the J end lost 6 bases, and 24 bases lay between the germline ends. The CDR3 bases are TGCGCCAGCAGCTTAAGACAGAGAAGGTTTTCACTACTCAATGAGCAGTTCTTC. This encodes CASSLRQRRFSLLNEQFF. Supplemented by reference TRBV5-1 and TRBJ2-1, the full variable domain reads KAGVTQTPRYLIKTRGQQVTLSCSPISGHRSVSWYQQTPGQGLQFLFEYFSETQRNKGNFPGRFSGRQFSNSRSEMNVSTLELGDSALYLCASSLRQRRFSLLNEQFFGPGTRLTVL.

This clone was seen ten or more times. Other DNA sequences within the sample encode an identical CDR3. The chain links TRBV7-9 to TRBJ1-6, with 8 bases matching TRBD1. V trimming: 5 bases; J trimming: 8 bases; junction bases outside the gene matches: 5. Per the germline V gene, CDR1 is SEHNR and CDR2 is FQNEAQ (reference sequence). The CDR3 has 14 residues. The CDR3 nucleotides are TGTGCCAGCAGCCCCGGGACAGGATATTCACCCCTCCACTTT. Protein: CASSPGTGYSPLHF. The complete variable domain, with remaining parts taken from reference TRBV7-9 and TRBJ1-6, reads DTGVSQNPRHKITKRGQNVTFRCDPISEHNRLYWYRQTLGQGPEFLTYFQNEAQLEKSRLLSDRFSAERPKGSFSTLEIQRTEQGDSAMYLCASSPGTGYSPLHFGNGTRLTVT.

This clone appeared many times. DNA of the CDR3: TGTGCCAGTAGTATAGACGGACAGCCCAGAGGTCAGCCCCAGCATTTT. This codes for CASSIDGQPRGQPQHF. The chain employs TRBV19 and TRBJ1-5; D might be TRBD1 (6 bases). CDR1 and CDR2 from the germline V gene are LNHDA and SQIVND (reference sequence). The CDR3 runs 16 residues. Between the trimmed V and J ends, which lost 0 bases and 6 bases, there was a span of 15 bases.

This clone was seen at least ten times. The chain combines TRBV28 with TRBJ2-5; possible D gene TRBD2, 5 bases. The CDR3 is made up of 11 amino acids. CDR1 is MDHEN and CDR2 is SYDVKM in the germline V gene. Trimming took off 6 bases at V and 7 bases at J, with 9 bases between the two ends. The CDR3 region is CASSPGGTQYF. For the CDR3, the DNA is TGTGCCAGCAGCCCAGGAGGGACCCAGTACTTC.

This chain connects TRBV20-1 to TRBJ2-7, with D tentatively TRBD2 (5 bases). With 0 bases removed from V and 4 bases from J, the gap between germline ends came to 19 bases. From germline, CDR1 is DFQATT and CDR2 SNEGSKA (reference sequence). The CDR3 totals 16 residues. CDR3 sequence (DNA): TGCAGTGCTAGAGATTCGGGGTTTGGGTGGGTATACGAGCAGTACTTC. Translating it yields CSARDSGFGWVYEQYF.

This rearrangement joins TRBV9 to TRBJ1-3; D gene unclear. The V end was cut by 2 bases, the J end by 0 bases, with 18 bases between. This CDR3 comprises 18 residues. CDR1 is SGDLS, CDR2 YYNGEE, per germline. The CDR3 loop reads CASSVVRGRLGSGNTIYF. In DNA form, the CDR3 reads TGTGCCAGCAGCGTTGTCCGGGGAAGGCTAGGCTCTGGAAACACCATATATTTT.

The rearrangement uses TRBV18 and TRBJ2-1; the match to TRBD1 covers 8 bases. In germline, CDR1 is KGHSH, CDR2 LQKENI. The J segment lost 9 bases and the V segment lost 4 bases, leaving 5 bases of the junction unmatched. The CDR3 runs to 13 residues. The DNA of the CDR3 is TGTGCCAGCTCACAAGGACAGGGAGGTGAGCAGTTCTTC. Translation gives CASSQGQGGEQFF.

The rearrangement links TRBV9 to TRBJ1-3; 7 nucleotides match TRBD1. V shed 4 bases and J 7 bases; nucleotides not matched to a gene: 8. Germline V gene sequence: CDR1 SGDLS, CDR2 YYNGEE. This CDR3 contains 14 residues. As DNA, the CDR3 is TGTGCCAGCAGCCTAAGACAGGGCGGGAACACCATATATTTT. This gives the protein CASSLRQGGNTIYF.

In this sample, this clone is medium-sized. The chain links TRBV19 to TRBJ1-2; D unresolved. CDR3 size: 14 residues. Per the germline V gene, CDR1 is LNHDA and CDR2 is SQIVND (reference sequence). Deletions cut 2 bases from V and 4 bases from J, with 11 bases between. CDR3 nucleotides: TGTGCCAGTAGTATAAAGGGAGGCGGCTATGGCTACACCTTC. Translated, it gives CASSIKGGGYGYTF.

This clone was detected once. The chain combines TRBV5-6 with TRBJ2-7; no firm D call. The germline V and J ends were trimmed by 0 bases and 3 bases, with 7 bases remaining between them. Germline V CDR1 and CDR2: SGHDT, YYEEEE. The CDR3 is made up of 13 amino acids. Written as DNA, the CDR3 is TGTGCCAGCAGCTTGGCCTTCGACTACGAGCAGTACTTC. Amino acids: CASSLAFDYEQYF.

The rearrangement links TRBV7-3 to TRBJ2-1, with D possibly called TRBD1 or TRBD2 (5 bases each). The V end was cut by 5 bases, the J end by 2 bases, with 13 bases between. This CDR3 has 15 amino acids. The germline V gene encodes CDR1 SGHTA and CDR2 FQGTGA. The CDR3, as DNA: TGTGCCAGCAGCGATAGAGGGGACGCCTACAATGAGCAGTTCTTC. Translation gives CASSDRGDAYNEQFF.

Comments on this clone: The junction does not match germline at one end; this may be a read error. The chain has TRBV28 and TRBJ2-7; 11 nucleotides match TRBD2. The CDR3 spans 14 residues. Germline-derived CDR1 and CDR2 are MDHEN and SYDVKM. Here the CDR3 DNA reads TGTGCCAGCAGTTTAGCCTTAGCGGGAGGGACCATGGTCTTC. It codes for CASSLALAGGTMVF.